This TCR beta chain comes out of a study of T-cell reconstitution after alpha-beta-depleted transplantation in children. Trimming left V 1 base short and J 2 bases short, with 8 bases between. Per the germline V gene, CDR1 is KGHSH and CDR2 is LQKENI. The CDR3 extends over 15 amino acids. Researchers prepared the TCRbeta library using unique molecular identifiers, the study reports. TCRdb reprocessed the PCR reads via MiXCR and lists one record per CDR3 protein. The data contain 610,000 or so distinct CDR3 sequences, approximately 30% of them singletons. The sample holds a few counts of this clonotype.

The TCR comes from a boy under two years old with Wiskott-Aldrich syndrome, due to receive a stem cell transplant. The source was PBMCs, collected before TCRalphabeta/CD19-depleted stem cell transplant. V is TRBV18 and J is TRBJ2-2; D is ambiguous. The CDR3 DNA is TGTGCCAGCTCACCACTCAGCGCCAACACCGGGGAGCTGTTTTTT. Encoded protein: CASSPLSANTGELFF.